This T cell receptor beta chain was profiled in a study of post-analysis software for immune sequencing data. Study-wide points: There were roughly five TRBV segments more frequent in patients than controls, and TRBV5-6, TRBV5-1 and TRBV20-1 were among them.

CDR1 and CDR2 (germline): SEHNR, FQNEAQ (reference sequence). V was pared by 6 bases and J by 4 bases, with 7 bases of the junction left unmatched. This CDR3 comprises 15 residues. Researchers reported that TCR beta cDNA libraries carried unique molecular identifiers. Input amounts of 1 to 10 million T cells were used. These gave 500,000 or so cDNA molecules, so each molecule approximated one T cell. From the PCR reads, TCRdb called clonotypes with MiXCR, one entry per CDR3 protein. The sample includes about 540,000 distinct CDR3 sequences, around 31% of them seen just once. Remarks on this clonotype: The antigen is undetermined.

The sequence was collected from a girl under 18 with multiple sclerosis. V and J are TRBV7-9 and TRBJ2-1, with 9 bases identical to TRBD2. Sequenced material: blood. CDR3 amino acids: CASSGREGPYNEQFF. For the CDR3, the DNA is TGTGCCAGCAGTGGGCGGGAGGGCCCATACAATGAGCAGTTCTTC.